Described below is a single T cell receptor (beta chain) sequence and its context. This sample is part of a study of blood T cell repertoires in COVID-19. The ends were cut back, 7 bases at V and 7 bases at J, with 14 bases in the middle. This CDR3 is built from 14 residues. Germline V gene lookup returns CDR1 MNHEY and CDR2 SVGAGI. Authors' analysis steps: Cell counts per sample came from amplifying reference gene primers. Here immunoSEQ multiplex PCR was the method, and the copy in TCRdb shows in-frame clones only, minus some. The V and J calls and clone size are taken from that table; D and trimming were inferred from the DNA. Of a few hundred thousand clones in the sample, around nine tenths were seen once.

Sequenced: PBMCs or T cells enriched from blood (not recorded which). The rearrangement uses TRBV6-5 and TRBJ1-6, with D unclear. This TCR derives from a woman aged 55 to 70 who had recovered from COVID-19. The CDR3: CASTLTIPNSPLHF. CDR3 in DNA: TGTGCCAGCACCCTAACCATCCCGAATTCACCCCTCCACTTT.